This TCR beta chain was profiled in a study of identical twins. Trimming took 1 base from V and 4 from J, leaving 9 bases between them. Per the germline V gene, CDR1 is SGHRS and CDR2 is YFSETQ. CDR3 length: 15 residues. MiXCR, applied by TCRdb to the 5' RACE reads, yields one record per CDR3 protein. The sample holds under 900,000 distinct CDR3 sequences; 12% are singletons and the top ten take around 1.5%. The same data also went into a second study, on yellow fever vaccine responses in identical twins.

The origin of this receptor is a woman aged 18-29 years in good health. Sequencing was carried out using PBMCs. The chain recombines TRBV5-1 with TRBJ2-6; D is unclear. This CDR3 reads CASSLMRSGANVLTF. In nucleotides, the CDR3 is TGCGCCAGCAGCTTGATGAGGAGCGGGGCCAACGTCCTGACTTTC.